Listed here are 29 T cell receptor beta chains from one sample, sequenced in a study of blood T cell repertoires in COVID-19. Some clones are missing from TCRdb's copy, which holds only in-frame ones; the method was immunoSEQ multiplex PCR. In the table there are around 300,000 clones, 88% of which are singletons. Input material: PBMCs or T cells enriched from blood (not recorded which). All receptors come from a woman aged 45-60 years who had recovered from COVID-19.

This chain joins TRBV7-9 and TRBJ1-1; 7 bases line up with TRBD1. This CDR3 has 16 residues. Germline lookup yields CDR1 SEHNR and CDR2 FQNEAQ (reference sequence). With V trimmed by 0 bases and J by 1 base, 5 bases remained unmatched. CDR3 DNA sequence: TGTGCCAGCAGCTTAGCCCGCAGGGGGTCGAACACTGAAGCTTTCTTT. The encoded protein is CASSLARRGSNTEAFF.

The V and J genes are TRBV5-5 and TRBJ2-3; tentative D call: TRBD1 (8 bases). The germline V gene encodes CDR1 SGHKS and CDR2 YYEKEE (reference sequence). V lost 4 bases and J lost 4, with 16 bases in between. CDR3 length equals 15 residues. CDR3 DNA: TGTGCCAGCAGCCCAAGGACAGGGAGGGCAGATACGCAGTATTTT. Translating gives CASSPRTGRADTQYF.

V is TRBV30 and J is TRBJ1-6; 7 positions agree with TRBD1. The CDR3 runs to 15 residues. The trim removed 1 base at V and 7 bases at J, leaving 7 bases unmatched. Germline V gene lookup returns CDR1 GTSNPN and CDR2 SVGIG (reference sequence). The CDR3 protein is CAWSAKTGQNSPLHF. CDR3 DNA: TGTGCCTGGAGTGCCAAGACAGGGCAGAATTCACCCCTCCACTTT.

The CDR3 DNA is TGTGCCAGCAGCTTAGCGCCCACCGGTATCGAAAAACTGTTTTTT. It translates to CASSLAPTGIEKLFF. This chain joins TRBV7-2 and TRBJ1-4; D is ambiguous. Germline V CDR1 and CDR2: SGHTA, FQGNSA. The CDR3 is 15 amino acids. V was pared by 0 bases and J by 8 bases, with 13 bases between.

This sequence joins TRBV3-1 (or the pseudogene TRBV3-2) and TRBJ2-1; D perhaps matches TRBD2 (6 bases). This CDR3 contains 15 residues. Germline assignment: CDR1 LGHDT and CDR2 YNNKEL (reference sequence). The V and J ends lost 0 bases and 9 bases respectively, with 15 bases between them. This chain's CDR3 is CASSQDSRAGGEQFF. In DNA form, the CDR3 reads TGTGCCAGCAGCCAAGATAGTCGAGCGGGTGGTGAGCAGTTCTTC.

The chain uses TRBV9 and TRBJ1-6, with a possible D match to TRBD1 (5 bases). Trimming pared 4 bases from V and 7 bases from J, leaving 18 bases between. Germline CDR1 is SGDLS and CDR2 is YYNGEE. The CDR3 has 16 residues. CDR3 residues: CASSPQVQSGNSPLHF. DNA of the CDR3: TGTGCCAGCAGCCCACAGGTCCAATCTGGGAATTCACCCCTCCACTTT.

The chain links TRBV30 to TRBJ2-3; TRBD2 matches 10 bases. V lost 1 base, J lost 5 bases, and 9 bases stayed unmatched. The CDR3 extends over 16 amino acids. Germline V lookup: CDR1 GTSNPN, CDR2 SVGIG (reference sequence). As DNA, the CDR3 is TGTGCCTGGAGTGGTCAGCGGGAGGGAGTCAGAGATACGCAGTATTTT. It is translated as CAWSGQREGVRDTQYF.

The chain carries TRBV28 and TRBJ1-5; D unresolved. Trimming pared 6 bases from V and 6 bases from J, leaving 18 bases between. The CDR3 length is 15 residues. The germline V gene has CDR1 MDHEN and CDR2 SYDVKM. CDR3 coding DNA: TGTGCCAGCAGCTGGGTACAGATTGGTTTTCAGCCCCAGCATTTT. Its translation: CASSWVQIGFQPQHF.

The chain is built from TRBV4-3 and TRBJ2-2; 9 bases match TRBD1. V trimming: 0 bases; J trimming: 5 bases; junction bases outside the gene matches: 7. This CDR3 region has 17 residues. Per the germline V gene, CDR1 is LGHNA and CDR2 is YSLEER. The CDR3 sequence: CASSQDGGTGWTGELFF. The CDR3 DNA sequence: TGCGCCAGCAGCCAAGATGGAGGGACAGGGTGGACCGGGGAGCTGTTTTTT.

The CDR3 loop is CASSPGQGELNEKLFF. For the CDR3, the DNA is TGTGCCAGTAGCCCGGGACAGGGAGAGCTTAATGAAAAACTGTTTTTT. This rearrangement joins TRBV19 to TRBJ1-4, with 9 bases aligning to TRBD1. The trim removed 6 bases at V and 4 bases at J, leaving 9 bases unmatched. CDR3 size: 16 residues. From germline, CDR1 is LNHDA and CDR2 SQIVND (reference sequence).

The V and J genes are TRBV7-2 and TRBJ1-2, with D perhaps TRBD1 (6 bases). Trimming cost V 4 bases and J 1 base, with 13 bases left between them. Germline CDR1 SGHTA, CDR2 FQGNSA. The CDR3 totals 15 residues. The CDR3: CASSSRDTSNYGYTF. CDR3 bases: TGTGCCAGCAGCTCCCGGGACACGAGTAACTATGGCTACACCTTC.

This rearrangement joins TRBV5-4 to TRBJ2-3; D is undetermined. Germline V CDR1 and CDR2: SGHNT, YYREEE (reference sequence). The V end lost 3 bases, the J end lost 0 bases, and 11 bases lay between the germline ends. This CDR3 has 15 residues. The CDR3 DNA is TGTGCCAGCAGCTCACTTAAAGCTAGCACAGATACGCAGTATTTT. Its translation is CASSSLKASTDTQYF.

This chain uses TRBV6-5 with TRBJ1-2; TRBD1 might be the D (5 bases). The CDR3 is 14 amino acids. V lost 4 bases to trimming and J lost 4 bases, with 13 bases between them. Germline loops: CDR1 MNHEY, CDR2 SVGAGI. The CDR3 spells CASSLGPGSYGYTF. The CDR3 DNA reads TGTGCCAGCAGTTTGGGGCCCGGCAGCTATGGCTACACCTTC.

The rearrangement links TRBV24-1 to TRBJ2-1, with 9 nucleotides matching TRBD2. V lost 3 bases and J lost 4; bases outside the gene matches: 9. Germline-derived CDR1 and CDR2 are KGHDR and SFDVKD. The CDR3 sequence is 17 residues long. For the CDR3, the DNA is TGTGCCACCAGTGATACGTCCGGGACTAGCAGATACAATGAGCAGTTCTTC. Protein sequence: CATSDTSGTSRYNEQFF.

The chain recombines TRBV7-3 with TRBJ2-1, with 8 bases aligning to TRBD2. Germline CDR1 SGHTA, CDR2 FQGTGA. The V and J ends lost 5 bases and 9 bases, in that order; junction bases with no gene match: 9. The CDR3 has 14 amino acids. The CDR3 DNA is TGTGCCAGCAGCCCCGGGGGGGCGTCGGGTGAGCAGTTCTTC. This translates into CASSPGGASGEQFF.

The CDR3 is CASSPASQFYTEAFF. CDR3 sequence (DNA): TGTGCCAGCTCACCAGCCTCACAATTCTACACTGAAGCTTTCTTT. The chain couples TRBV18 to TRBJ1-1; D remains unclear. Germline lookup yields CDR1 KGHSH and CDR2 LQKENI. The CDR3 length is 15 residues. Trimming shortened V by 2 bases and J by 3 bases, and 13 bases separated the two germline ends.

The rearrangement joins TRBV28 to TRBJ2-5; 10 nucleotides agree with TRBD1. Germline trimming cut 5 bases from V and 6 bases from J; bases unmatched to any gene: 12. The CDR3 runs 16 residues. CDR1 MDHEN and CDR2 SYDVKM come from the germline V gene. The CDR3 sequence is CASSPVGTGESKTQYF. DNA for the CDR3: TGTGCCAGCAGTCCAGTTGGGACAGGGGAGTCTAAGACCCAGTACTTC.

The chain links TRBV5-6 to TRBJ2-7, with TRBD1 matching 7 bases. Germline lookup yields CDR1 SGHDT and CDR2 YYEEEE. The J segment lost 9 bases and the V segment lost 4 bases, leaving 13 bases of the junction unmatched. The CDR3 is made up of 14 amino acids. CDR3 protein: CASSTGQLAVGQYF. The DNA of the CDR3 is TGTGCCAGCAGCACGGGACAGCTAGCAGTGGGGCAGTACTTC.

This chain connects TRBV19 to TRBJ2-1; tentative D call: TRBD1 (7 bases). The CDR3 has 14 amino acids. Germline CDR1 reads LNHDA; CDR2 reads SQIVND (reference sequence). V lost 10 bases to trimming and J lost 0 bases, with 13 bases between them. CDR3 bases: TGTGCCACCCAGGAGGGGGCCTCCTACAATGAGCAGTTCTTC. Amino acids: CATQEGASYNEQFF.

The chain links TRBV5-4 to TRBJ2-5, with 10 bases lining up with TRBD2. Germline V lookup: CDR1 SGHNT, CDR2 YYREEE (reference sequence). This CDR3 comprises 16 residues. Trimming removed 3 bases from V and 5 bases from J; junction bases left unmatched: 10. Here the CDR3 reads CASSSLASGSGETQYF. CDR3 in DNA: TGTGCCAGCAGCTCCCTGGCTAGCGGGAGTGGGGAGACCCAGTACTTC.

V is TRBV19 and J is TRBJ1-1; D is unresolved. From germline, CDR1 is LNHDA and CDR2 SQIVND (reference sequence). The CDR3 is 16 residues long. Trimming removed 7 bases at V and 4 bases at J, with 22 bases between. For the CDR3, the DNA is TGTGCCAGTATGGCCAGCCCGGAGGTATGGGCCACTGAAGCTTTCTTT. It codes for CASMASPEVWATEAFF.

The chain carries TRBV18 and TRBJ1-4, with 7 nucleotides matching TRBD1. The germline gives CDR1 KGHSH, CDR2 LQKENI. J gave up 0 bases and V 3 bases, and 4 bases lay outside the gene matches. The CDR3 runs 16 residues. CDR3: CASSPGQIATNEKLFF. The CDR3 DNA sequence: TGTGCCAGCTCACCGGGACAGATTGCAACTAATGAAAAACTGTTTTTT.

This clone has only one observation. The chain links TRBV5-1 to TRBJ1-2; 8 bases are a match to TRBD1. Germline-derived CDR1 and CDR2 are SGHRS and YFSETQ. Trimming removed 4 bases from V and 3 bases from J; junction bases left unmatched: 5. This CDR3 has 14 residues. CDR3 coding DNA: TGCGCCAGCAGCATCGACAGGGGCGACTATGGCTACACCTTC. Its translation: CASSIDRGDYGYTF. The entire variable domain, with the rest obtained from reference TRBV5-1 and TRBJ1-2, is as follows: KAGVTQTPRYLIKTRGQQVTLSCSPISGHRSVSWYQQTPGQGLQFLFEYFSETQRNKGNFPGRFSGRQFSNSRSEMNVSTLELGDSALYLCASSIDRGDYGYTFGSGTRLTVV.

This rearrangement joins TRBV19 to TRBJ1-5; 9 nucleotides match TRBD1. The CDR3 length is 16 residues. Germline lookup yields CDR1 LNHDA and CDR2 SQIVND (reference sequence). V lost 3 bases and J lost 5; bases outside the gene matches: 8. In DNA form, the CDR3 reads TGTGCCAGTAGTATCTATTCGACAGGGGGACATCAGCCCCAGCATTTT. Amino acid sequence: CASSIYSTGGHQPQHF. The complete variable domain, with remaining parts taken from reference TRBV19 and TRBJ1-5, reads DGGITQSPKYLFRKEGQNVTLSCEQNLNHDAMYWYRQDPGQGLRLIYYSQIVNDFQKGDIAEGYSVSREKKESFPLTVTSAQKNPTAFYLCASSIYSTGGHQPQHFGDGTRLSIL.

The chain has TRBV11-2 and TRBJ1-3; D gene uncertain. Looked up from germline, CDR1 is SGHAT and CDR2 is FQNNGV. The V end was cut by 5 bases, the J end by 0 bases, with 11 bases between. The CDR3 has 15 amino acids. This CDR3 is CASSPPSGSGNTIYF. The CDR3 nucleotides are TGTGCCAGCAGCCCACCGTCCGGCTCTGGAAACACCATATATTTT.

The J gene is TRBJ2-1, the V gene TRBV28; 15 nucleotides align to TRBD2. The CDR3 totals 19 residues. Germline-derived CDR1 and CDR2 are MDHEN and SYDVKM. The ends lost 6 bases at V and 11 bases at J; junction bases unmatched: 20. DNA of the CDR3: TGTGCCAGCAGCCCAACCCGCGGACTAGCGGGAGGGAAGAGCCCTAAGCAGTTCTTC. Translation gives CASSPTRGLAGGKSPKQFF.

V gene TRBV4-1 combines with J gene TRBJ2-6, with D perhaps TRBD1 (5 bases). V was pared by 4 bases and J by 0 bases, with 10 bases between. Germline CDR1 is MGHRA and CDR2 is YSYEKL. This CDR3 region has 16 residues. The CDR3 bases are TGCGCCAGCAGCCGGCAGGACATCTCTGGGGCCAACGTCCTGACTTTC. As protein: CASSRQDISGANVLTF.

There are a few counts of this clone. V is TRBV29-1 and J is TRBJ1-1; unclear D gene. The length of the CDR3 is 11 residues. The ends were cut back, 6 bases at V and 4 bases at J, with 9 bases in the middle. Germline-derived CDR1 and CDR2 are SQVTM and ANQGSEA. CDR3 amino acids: CSVSEGTEAFF. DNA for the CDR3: TGCAGCGTAAGTGAGGGCACTGAAGCTTTCTTT. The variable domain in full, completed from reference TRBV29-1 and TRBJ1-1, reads SAVISQKPSRDICQRGTSLTIQCQVDSQVTMMFWYRQQPGQSLTLIATANQGSEATYESGFVIDKFPISRPNLTFSTLTVSNMSPEDSSIYLCSVSEGTEAFFGQGTRLTVV.

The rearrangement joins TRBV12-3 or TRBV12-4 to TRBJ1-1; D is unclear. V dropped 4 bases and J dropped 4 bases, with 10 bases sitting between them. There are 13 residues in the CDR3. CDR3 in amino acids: CASSSRGGTEAFF. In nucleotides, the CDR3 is TGTGCCAGCAGTTCTCGGGGAGGCACTGAAGCTTTCTTT.